Below, one T cell receptor (beta chain) is given with its context. Its antigen is as yet unknown. The sample originates from a study of cytomegalovirus exposure and HLA in healthy donors. The primer mix had 60 Vbeta and 13 Jbeta primers. Libraries were prepared by immunoSEQ multiplex PCR; TCRdb keeps only in-frame clonotypes and omits some of them. Among 110,000 or so clones, around 73% were seen once, and the ten largest hold 5% to 5.5%. The CDR3 is 12 amino acids. Germline CDR1 reads MNHEY; CDR2 reads SVGAGI. V was shortened by 5 bases and J by 4 bases, with 6 bases between the two germline ends. Notes on the study in general: A missense DCLRE1C variant was associated with V- and J-gene trimming of TCR beta chains in a later analysis, and an independent cohort replicated the association.

The TCR sequence derives from a woman younger than 45 in good health and CMV-seropositive. The chain employs TRBV6-5 and TRBJ1-5; the D is unclear. The sequenced material came from PBMCs. CDR3 nucleotide sequence: TGTGCCAGCAGTGCCACTAATCAGCCCCAGCATTTT. Translated: CASSATNQPQHF.